The 8 T cell receptor beta chains reported below all come from one sample, sequenced in a study of T cells after yellow fever vaccination (dated by TCRdb to between 2019 and 2020). Receptor libraries were prepared by 5' RACE. Sequencing was performed on an Illumina NovaSeq 6000. Starting from the raw public reads, TCRdb applied fastp trimming at Q25, assembled clones with MiXCR and retained in-frame beta chains. All rows with the same CDR3 protein become a single entry with the most common DNA and genes. Present in this sample are about 220,000 distinct CDR3 sequences, 3% to 3.5% of which were seen just once. The ten largest clones add up to approximately 3% of the sample. The treatment or condition label, as the study defines it: live attenuated yellow fever vaccine strain. This specimen was CD4+ T cells sorted from PBMCs, taken 10 days after the yellow fever booster vaccination. These receptors originate from a man aged 18-30 years who received the YFV17D yellow fever vaccine.

This clonotype was detected ten times or more. The genes are TRBV5-1 and TRBJ2-2; D might be TRBD1 or TRBD2, each matching 5 bases. The germline V gene has CDR1 SGHRS and CDR2 YFSETQ. V was pared by 0 bases and J by 2 bases, with 11 bases between. The CDR3 is 16 residues long. The CDR3 spells CASSLDGTGNTGELFF. Written as DNA, the CDR3 is TGCGCCAGCAGCTTGGACGGGACGGGAAACACCGGGGAGCTGTTTTTT.

The V call is TRBV6-6, the J call TRBJ2-5, with a weak D call TRBD2 (5 bases). Germline loops: CDR1 MNHNY, CDR2 SVGAGI (reference sequence). Trimming cost V 5 bases and J 5 bases, with 15 bases left between them. The CDR3 has 14 residues. CDR3: CASSRKGVLETQYF. CDR3 nucleotide sequence: TGTGCCAGCAGTCGTAAGGGAGTACTCGAGACCCAGTACTTC.

This clonotype occurred a few times. The chain joins TRBV19 to TRBJ1-4; unclear D gene. The CDR3 consists of 12 residues. V was trimmed by 3 bases and J by 5 bases, leaving 4 bases between them. Per the germline V gene, CDR1 is LNHDA and CDR2 is SQIVND (reference sequence). This CDR3 reads CASSIGNEKLFF. The CDR3 DNA is TGTGCCAGTAGTATCGGAAATGAAAAACTGTTTTTT. The full variable domain, with the rest looked up from reference TRBV19 and TRBJ1-4, is DGGITQSPKYLFRKEGQNVTLSCEQNLNHDAMYWYRQDPGQGLRLIYYSQIVNDFQKGDIAEGYSVSREKKESFPLTVTSAQKNPTAFYLCASSIGNEKLFFGSGTQLSVL.

This chain uses TRBV7-2 with TRBJ2-3; D is undetermined. From germline, CDR1 is SGHTA and CDR2 FQGNSA. This CDR3 has 14 amino acids. Trimming shortened V by 0 bases and J by 4 bases, and 8 bases separated the two germline ends. The CDR3 protein is CASSLAKSADTQYF. The CDR3 nucleotides read TGTGCCAGCAGCTTAGCTAAGTCGGCAGATACGCAGTATTTT.

V usage is TRBV7-3 and J usage is TRBJ2-2; D unresolved. Germline V gene data show CDR1 as SGHTA and CDR2 as FQGTGA. The CDR3 loop spans 14 amino acids. The V and J ends lost 5 bases and 4 bases respectively, with 11 bases between them. CDR3 DNA sequence: TGTGCCAGCAGCCCGGATTCGGGCACCGGGGAGCTGTTTTTT. Residues: CASSPDSGTGELFF. Based on the CDR3 plus reference TRBV7-3 and TRBJ2-2, the full variable domain is GAGVSQTPSNKVTEKGKYVELRCDPISGHTALYWYRQSLGQGPEFLIYFQGTGAADDSGLPNDRFFAVRPEGSVSTLKIQRTERGDSAVYLCASSPDSGTGELFFGEGSRLTVL.

This clonotype appeared many times. This CDR3 reads CASIPTAANTGELFF. The CDR3 bases are TGTGCCAGCATCCCCACCGCCGCGAACACCGGGGAGCTGTTTTTT. This sequence joins TRBV5-5 and TRBJ2-2; D is uncertain. The CDR3 is 15 residues long. CDR1 is SGHKS and CDR2 is YYEKEE in the germline V gene (reference sequence). V shed 6 bases and J shed 0 bases, with 12 bases lying between them.

The table lists this clonotype with many counts. The chain recombines TRBV4-2 with TRBJ2-3, with a possible D match to TRBD1 (5 bases). Trimming stripped 0 bases from V and 8 bases from J, with 9 bases between. The CDR3 length is 13 residues. Germline assignment: CDR1 LGHNA and CDR2 YNFKEQ. This CDR3 is CASSQEVGATQYF. CDR3 in DNA: TGTGCCAGCAGCCAAGAGGTAGGGGCTACGCAGTATTTT.

This clonotype was seen more than once but under ten times. The chain links TRBV7-2 to TRBJ2-7, with 7 bases fitting TRBD2. The length of the CDR3 is 13 residues. J was trimmed by 6 bases and V by 2 bases; bases with no gene match: 4. Germline values: CDR1 SGHTA, CDR2 FQGNSA. The CDR3 loop reads CASSLIREAEQYF. CDR3 nucleotides: TGTGCCAGCAGCTTAATACGGGAGGCCGAGCAGTACTTC.